This T cell receptor (beta chain) was recorded in a study of cytomegalovirus exposure and HLA in healthy donors. Across the whole study: According to later analysis, the same platform produced the 120 validation and 600 to 800 first-cohort repertoires.

The donors belonged to the roughly 120-subject validation cohort, separate from the approximately 670-subject first cohort. Here immunoSEQ multiplex PCR was the method, and the copy in TCRdb shows in-frame clones only, minus some. In the table there are about 160,000 clones, roughly 91% of which are singletons. Unmatched junction bases numbered 11, after V lost 3 bases and J lost 9 bases. The CDR3 covers 15 residues. Per the germline V gene, CDR1 is MDHEN and CDR2 is SYDVKM. Worth noting for this clone: As yet, its antigen is unknown.

Study outcomes and limitations: Under in vitro conditions, three CMV-associated chains were confirmed as specific for CMV antigens. The dataset shows that most TCR sequences were rare, while some public TCRs occurred in many donors.

V is TRBV28 and J is TRBJ2-1; 7 bases map to TRBD2. Sample: PBMCs. The clonotype was recovered from a woman under 30 in good health and CMV-seropositive. The CDR3: CASSFRAGKRGEQFF. CDR3 nucleotide sequence: TGTGCCAGCAGTTTCCGGGCAGGGAAGCGGGGTGAGCAGTTCTTC.